This T cell receptor (beta chain) originates from a study of blood T cells in healthy people across ages. Study-wide findings and caveats: Long-lived and aged donors differed, with more naive CD4+ cells and higher diversity in the long-lived. Across the age range, TCR beta diversity per million T cells fell in a roughly linear way.

Each sample had at least 7 million PBMCs isolated. Per sample, no less than 6 micrograms of total RNA were extracted. A sample-barcoded 5' primer and a J-beta primer mix were used in a second PCR of about 6 to 12 cycles. TCRdb used MiXCR to reprocess the 5' RACE reads, holding one entry per CDR3 protein. The repertoire holds roughly 2 million distinct CDR3 sequences, with roughly 50% as singletons. Germline lookup yields CDR1 DFQATT and CDR2 SNEGSKA (reference sequence). CDR3 size: 15 residues. The V gene end was trimmed by 6 bases and the J gene end by 9 bases; junction bases not matched to a gene: 16. In regard to this clonotype: The antigen is unknown.

The sample taken for sequencing was blood. The chain links TRBV20-1 to TRBJ2-1; 8 bases agree with TRBD2. The source is a woman aged 40 to 50 in good health. DNA for the CDR3: TGCAGTGCCCAACTAGAGCGGGGGACGAGGGGTGAGCAGTTCTTC. Its protein is CSAQLERGTRGEQFF.